Below, 13 T cell receptor beta chains from the same sample are listed, as sequenced in a study of shared clonotypes between healthy human individuals. Terminally differentiated effector memory CD45RA+ cells were excluded from the naive CD8 cells, which were CD45RO-negative and positively selected for CCR7. Produced via immunoSEQ multiplex PCR; TCRdb's table is partial and in-frame only. The top ten clones hold about 24% of a sample with approximately 720,000 clones, about 90% of them seen once. The material sequenced was naive CD8+ T cells sorted from blood. The receptors derive from a man younger than 45 in good health.

The chain is built from TRBV10-2 and TRBJ2-3; 10 bases map to TRBD1. Germline V gene data show CDR1 as WSHSY and CDR2 as SAAADI. CDR3 length equals 14 residues. The J segment lost 2 bases and the V segment lost 7 bases, leaving 3 bases of the junction unmatched. This CDR3 is CASTGTGDTDTQYF. The CDR3 nucleotides are TGCGCCAGCACCGGGACAGGGGACACAGATACGCAGTATTTT.

V usage is TRBV23-1 and J usage is TRBJ2-1; D not resolved. TRBV23-1 is an ORF, and what it does is uncertain. The CDR3 consists of 15 residues. Between the trimmed V and J ends, which lost 4 bases and 0 bases, there was a span of 10 bases. CDR3 loop: CASSLERNSYNEQFF. As DNA, the CDR3 is TGCGCCAGCAGTCTAGAGAGGAACTCCTACAATGAGCAGTTCTTC.

The rearrangement joins TRBV6-1 to TRBJ2-1; 7 bases line up with TRBD2. Germline lookup yields CDR1 MNHNS and CDR2 SASEGT. CDR3 length equals 16 residues. V dropped 2 bases and J dropped 7; count of bases not matched to a gene: 11. This CDR3 reads CASSEREGGPSNEQFF. In DNA, the CDR3 is TGTGCCAGCAGTGAAAGGGAGGGAGGGCCTTCAAATGAGCAGTTCTTC.

V and J are TRBV25-1 and TRBJ2-3; D unresolved. Looked up from germline, CDR1 is MGHDK and CDR2 is SYGVNS. CDR3 size: 13 residues. With 4 bases removed from V and 1 base from J, the gap between germline ends came to 6 bases. CDR3 sequence (DNA): TGTGCCAGCAGTGTAATCCGCACAGATACGCAGTATTTT. Protein: CASSVIRTDTQYF.

The chain employs TRBV19 and TRBJ2-2; 7 bases are a match to TRBD1. Germline CDR1 and CDR2: LNHDA and SQIVND (reference sequence). The CDR3 is 14 residues long. Germline trimming cut 4 bases from V and 5 bases from J; bases unmatched to any gene: 4. This CDR3 reads CASSRGQLTGELFF. DNA of the CDR3: TGTGCCAGTAGTAGGGGACAGCTGACCGGGGAGCTGTTTTTT.

The rearrangement joins TRBV11-2 to TRBJ2-1, with 10 bases lining up with TRBD2. Germline lookup yields CDR1 SGHAT and CDR2 FQNNGV. The V gene end was trimmed by 5 bases and the J gene end by 6 bases; junction bases not matched to a gene: 7. This CDR3 contains 15 residues. CDR3 coding DNA: TGTGCCAGCAGCCAACTAGCGGGATCACCCAATGAGCAGTTCTTC. Translation gives CASSQLAGSPNEQFF.

This chain joins TRBV29-1 and TRBJ2-7, with D maybe TRBD2 (5 bases). Germline loops: CDR1 SQVTM, CDR2 ANQGSEA. CDR3 size: 10 residues. V was trimmed by 4 bases and J by 6 bases, leaving 7 bases between them. The CDR3 here is CSVVATEQYF. The CDR3 DNA reads as TGCAGCGTTGTAGCGACCGAGCAGTACTTC.

The chain recombines TRBV5-1 with TRBJ2-7; D is perhaps TRBD1 or TRBD2 (6 bases each). In germline, CDR1 is SGHRS, CDR2 YFSETQ. The V end lost 0 bases, the J end lost 11 bases, and 24 bases lay between the germline ends. This CDR3 region has 16 residues. The CDR3 DNA reads as TGCGCCAGCAGCTTGGGTTGGGGCCTTGAGGGGGAGGTGGAGTACTTC. Translating it yields CASSLGWGLEGEVEYF.

This clone came up once. The chain joins TRBV10-3 to TRBJ2-1; 10 nucleotides match TRBD2. The V and J ends lost 10 bases and 4 bases, in that order; junction bases with no gene match: 13. CDR1 is ENHRY and CDR2 is SYGVKD in the germline V gene. The CDR3 spans 16 residues. The CDR3 protein is CATGETGTSEYNEQFF. The CDR3 coding sequence is TGTGCCACCGGGGAAACCGGGACTAGCGAATACAATGAGCAGTTCTTC.

The gene calls are TRBV18 and TRBJ1-1; D call uncertain. The V gene's germline CDR1 is KGHSH and CDR2 LQKENI. There are 12 residues in the CDR3. The germline V and J ends were trimmed by 6 bases and 2 bases, with 7 bases remaining between them. CDR3 sequence (DNA): TGTGCCAGCTCGGTTCGTAACACTGAAGCTTTCTTT. Encoded protein: CASSVRNTEAFF. The complete variable domain, with remaining parts taken from reference TRBV18 and TRBJ1-1, reads NAGVMQNPRHLVRRRGQEARLRCSPMKGHSHVYWYRQLPEEGLKFMVYLQKENIIDESGMPKERFSAEFPKEGPSILRIQQVVRGDSAAYFCASSVRNTEAFFGQGTRLTVV.

The chain employs TRBV10-3 and TRBJ2-7; 8 bases fit TRBD1. Germline-derived CDR1 and CDR2 are ENHRY and SYGVKD. CDR3 length equals 14 residues. Losses at the gene ends were 3 bases for V and 3 bases for J; bases not matched to a gene: 4. The CDR3 is CAISDDRGFYEQYF. The CDR3 region has the DNA TGTGCCATCAGTGACGACAGGGGCTTCTACGAGCAGTACTTC.

The chain employs TRBV5-5 and TRBJ2-3; D not certain. Trimming removed 4 bases at V and 3 bases at J, with 3 bases between. The CDR3 has 11 residues. Per the germline V gene, CDR1 is SGHKS and CDR2 is YYEKEE (reference sequence). The CDR3 is CASSRTDTQYF. CDR3 coding DNA: TGTGCCAGCAGCCGAACAGATACGCAGTATTTT.

The genes are TRBV7-6 and TRBJ2-5; D gene ambiguous. Trimming removed 8 bases from V and 1 base from J, with 17 bases in between. The germline gives CDR1 SGHVS, CDR2 FNYEAQ. The CDR3 totals 15 residues. The CDR3 is CASSTYLRVQETQYF. CDR3 DNA: TGTGCCAGCTCAACATATCTTCGGGTCCAAGAGACCCAGTACTTC. The whole variable domain, remainder taken from reference TRBV7-6 and TRBJ2-5, is GAGVSQSPRYKVTKRGQDVALRCDPISGHVSLYWYRQALGQGPEFLTYFNYEAQQDKSGLPNDRFSAERPEGSISTLTIQRTEQRDSAMYRCASSTYLRVQETQYFGPGTRLLVL.